The sequence of this TCR beta chain was determined in a study of T cell responses to AZD1222 COVID-19 vaccine (dated by TCRdb to about 2021). Turning to the overall study: A total of 230 to 250 trial participants underwent TCR sequencing, of whom around 200 received two doses of AZD1222 and about 26 received two doses of the MenACWY control vaccine. Enrollment into the trials was organized by age into subgroups of 18-55, 56-69 and 70-plus years, and those subgroups contained approximately 160, 26 and 62 TCR-sequenced participants, respectively.

The CDR3 regions of human TCRbeta chains were analyzed by immunosequencing. Per the original workflow: TCRs in the repertoires were compared against a reference library of SARS-CoV-2-specific TCRs that had been generated with the MIRA antigen-specificity platform. Breadth was defined as the fraction of unique TCRs that were SARS-CoV-2-associated. Depth was defined as the fraction of total T cells that were SARS-CoV-2-associated. Using the MIRA data, each spike-specific TCR was mapped to the spike region that the TCR reacts to and placed in a CD4 or CD8 class. Log10-transformed breadth and depth values were compared by one-way ANOVA with Sidak's multiple comparisons tests. The immuneACCESS repertoire file appears here via TCRdb, limited to in-frame rearrangements. These files lack a portion of the clones; in checked studies, under half of the deficit traces to unresolved V genes, and the cause of the others is not known. The D gene and trimming were derived from the DNA, and the V and J assignments and clone size from that table. Counted in this sample were fewer than 50,000 clones; roughly 78% of them appeared once. The ten biggest clones cover about 22% of the sample.

The germline V gene yields MNHEY for CDR1 and SVGAGI for CDR2. Trimming leaves V shorter by 6 bases and J shorter by 7 bases, with the junction holding 10 bases beyond the gene matches. The CDR3 runs 15 residues from the cysteine to the phenylalanine. CDR3 DNA is the only sequence kept; it has 45 bases, read in frame from the first base. To note about this clone: Its antigen target is currently unknown. No much larger clonotype is one base removed from it; base qualities were not supplied.

General study outcomes and caveats: Epitopes outside the regions mutated in the B.1.351 and B.1.1.7 variants were reportedly recognized by nearly half of the unique spike-specific TCRs. The 56-69-year group was small, and its depth increase did not reach significance, likely because of low power. Because no samples from the day 14 peak response were available, repertoires could be characterized only after the peak T cell response. Spike-specific TCR breadth and depth rose significantly after two AZD1222 doses compared with day 0 and with MenACWY recipients. Most participants were white British and females outnumbered males, and the authors suggested that clonal diversity may have been underestimated. The whole spike protein was spanned by vaccine-associated CD4 TCRs, and dominant responses were seen in regions 160-218 and 743-854. Conclusions about previously exposed vaccinees are limited, since just five or six AZD1222 recipients were seropositive for SARS-CoV-2 at baseline.

Interpreted using the paper, the time point label stands for: about 28 days (+/-7) after the second vaccine dose. The treatment or condition label, read with the paper, signifies: meningococcal conjugate vaccine given as trial control. Samples from vaccinated people were obtained from the UK trials COV001 and COV002, which included a single-blind randomized controlled phase 2/3 trial of AZD1222 (ChAdOx1 nCoV-19) in healthy adults. Trial participant PBMC samples were collected at day 0 and day 28 after the second dose for TCRbeta chain sequencing. The TCR originated in an adult who received the MenACWY meningococcal vaccine as a control. Specimen: peripheral blood, collected 28 days after the second dose of the MenACWY control vaccine. The rearrangement joined TRBV6-5 to TRBJ1-5; TRBD1 fits 9 bases in the junction. Read as DNA, the sequence is TGTGCCAGCAGCCCCCGGACAGGGGAAGGCCAGCCCCAGCATTTT. Translated, it gives CASSPRTGEGQPQHF.